What follows are 20 T cell receptor beta chains derived from one specimen sequenced in a study of response to subunit inactivated influenza vaccine. Using its own MiXCR run on the RT-PCR reads, TCRdb lists one record per CDR3 protein. The profile shows around 580,000 distinct CDR3 sequences, 10% to 15% of them singletons. Material: PBMCs from blood, obtained on the day of vaccination. Source of these receptors: a man aged 45-65 years who received an inactivated influenza vaccine.

This clonotype was observed a handful of times. As DNA, the CDR3 is TGCAGTGCTAGACTAGCACTTGAGCAGTTCTTC. As protein: CSARLALEQFF. This chain connects TRBV20-1 to TRBJ2-1; D is possibly TRBD2 (5 bases). Germline V gene sequence: CDR1 DFQATT, CDR2 SNEGSKA (reference sequence). V lost 2 bases and J lost 9, with 8 bases in between. The CDR3 is 11 residues long.

The chain recombines TRBV20-1 with TRBJ1-6; D may be TRBD1 (6 bases). The CDR3 is made up of 17 amino acids. Trimming shortened V by 0 bases and J by 5 bases, and 17 bases separated the two germline ends. Germline CDR1 DFQATT, CDR2 SNEGSKA (reference sequence). The CDR3 region is CSAREATDSYNNSPLHF. CDR3 in DNA: TGCAGTGCTAGAGAGGCAACGGACAGTTACAATAATTCACCCCTCCACTTT.

Many counts were recorded for this clonotype. The chain couples TRBV20-1 to TRBJ2-1; TRBD2 matches at 7 bases. V lost 3 bases, J lost 5 bases, and 1 base stayed unmatched. Looked up from germline, CDR1 is DFQATT and CDR2 is SNEGSKA (reference sequence). CDR3 size: 12 residues. The CDR3: CSASGRHNEQFF. The CDR3 nucleotides read TGCAGTGCTAGCGGGAGGCACAATGAGCAGTTCTTC.

This clonotype was seen a few times. The chain recombines TRBV7-9 with TRBJ1-1; no firm D call. CDR1 and CDR2 (germline): SEHNR, FQNEAQ (reference sequence). There are 15 residues in the CDR3. The germline V and J ends were trimmed by 0 bases and 4 bases, with 12 bases remaining between them. The CDR3 reads CASSLARTGFTEAFF. CDR3 sequence (DNA): TGTGCCAGCAGCTTAGCGCGGACGGGTTTCACTGAAGCTTTCTTT.

This clonotype has just a few counts. This rearrangement joins TRBV11-1 to TRBJ2-1, with D possibly being TRBD1 (6 bases). The germline V gene has CDR1 SGHAT and CDR2 FQDESV (reference sequence). The CDR3 is 16 residues long. V lost 0 bases and J lost 5, with 14 bases in between. The CDR3 DNA sequence: TGTGCCAGCAGCTTAGCGTCCCTAGCAGGGGACAATGAGCAGTTCTTC. It encodes CASSLASLAGDNEQFF.

CDR3 DNA sequence: TGCAGTGTACAAGGGGTTTCCGAGCAGTACTTC. It is translated as CSVQGVSEQYF. The chain employs TRBV20-1 and TRBJ2-7, with a weak D call TRBD1 (5 bases). Trimming stripped 7 bases from V and 6 bases from J, with 13 bases between. Germline CDR1 and CDR2: DFQATT and SNEGSKA (reference sequence). The CDR3 runs to 11 residues.

The rearrangement uses TRBV2 and TRBJ1-2, with D tentatively TRBD1 (5 bases). Germline assignment: CDR1 SNHLY and CDR2 FYNNEI. V gave up 2 bases and J gave up 8 bases, with 12 bases separating them. The CDR3 has 13 residues. CDR3 residues: CASSERQGSGYTF. In DNA form, the CDR3 reads TGTGCCAGCAGTGAACGGCAGGGTTCGGGCTACACCTTC.

The chain uses TRBV15 and TRBJ2-5, with TRBD1 as a possible D gene (6 bases). The germline V gene has CDR1 LNHNV and CDR2 YYDKDF (reference sequence). Trimming took 2 bases from V and 3 from J, leaving 7 bases between them. The CDR3 is 13 residues long. The CDR3 here is CATSRNREETQYF. CDR3 nucleotides: TGTGCCACCAGCAGAAACAGGGAAGAGACCCAGTACTTC.

This clonotype was picked up many times. V usage is TRBV12-3 or TRBV12-4 and J usage is TRBJ1-2; D is perhaps TRBD1 (6 bases). V lost 5 bases to trimming and J lost 7 bases, with 11 bases between them. The CDR3 runs 12 residues. As DNA, the CDR3 is TGTGCCAGCAGTAATCAGGGGCTTGGCTACACCTTC. It specifies CASSNQGLGYTF.

This clonotype turned up a few times. V gene TRBV30 combines with J gene TRBJ2-1; D is ambiguous. The germline V gene encodes CDR1 GTSNPN and CDR2 SVGIG (reference sequence). The CDR3 runs 10 residues. Trimming pared 0 bases from V and 7 bases from J, leaving 1 base between. CDR3 loop: CAWSVNEQFF. CDR3 sequence (DNA): TGTGCCTGGAGTGTTAATGAGCAGTTCTTC.

This clonotype was counted between two and nine times. The chain has TRBV6-2 or TRBV6-3 and TRBJ2-7; tentatively, D is TRBD2 (6 bases). Trimming left V 2 bases short and J 2 bases short, with 13 bases between. The CDR3 has 15 amino acids. Germline CDR1 MNHEY, CDR2 SVGEGT. CDR3 bases: TGTGCCAGCAGTTACGTCCGGGACTCTACCTACGAGCAGTACTTC. It yields the protein CASSYVRDSTYEQYF.

CDR3 residues: CASSATSIPIRSSYEQYF. DNA of the CDR3: TGTGCCAGCAGCGCTACTAGCATTCCCATTCGGAGCTCCTACGAGCAGTACTTC. This sequence joins TRBV11-2 and TRBJ2-7, with D possibly TRBD2 on 6 matching bases. The CDR3 extends over 18 amino acids. V lost 5 bases and J 0 bases, leaving 23 bases between the germline ends. Germline V lookup: CDR1 SGHAT, CDR2 FQNNGV.

This clonotype has at least ten counts. V and J are TRBV12-3 or TRBV12-4 and TRBJ2-7; D possibly corresponds to TRBD1 (5 bases). This CDR3 comprises 13 residues. The germline V and J ends were trimmed by 3 bases and 0 bases, with 6 bases remaining between them. CDR3 in DNA: TGTGCCAGCAGTTTCAGGGCCTCCTACGAGCAGTACTTC. The encoded protein is CASSFRASYEQYF.

This clonotype was counted many times. The V gene is TRBV5-1, the J gene TRBJ2-1, with D uncertain. With 2 bases removed from V and 8 bases from J, the gap between germline ends came to 11 bases. The CDR3 extends over 13 amino acids. CDR1 is SGHRS, CDR2 YFSETQ, per germline. The CDR3 reads CASSLGVVDEQFF. The CDR3 nucleotides read TGCGCCAGCAGCTTAGGTGTAGTCGATGAGCAGTTCTTC.

This clonotype was found a few times. The rearrangement joins TRBV9 to TRBJ2-1, with 9 bases identical to TRBD2. Trimming cost V 0 bases and J 10 bases; bases outside gene matches: 8. CDR1 and CDR2 from the germline V gene are SGDLS and YYNGEE. There are 15 residues in the CDR3. Written as DNA, the CDR3 is TGTGCCAGCAGCGTAGGAAGCGGGGGGAGCTGGGAGCAGTTCTTC. Translating it yields CASSVGSGGSWEQFF.

This clonotype was found many times. The CDR3 coding sequence is TGTGCCAGCAGCCAGACACCGGGCGCCCAAGAGACCCAGTACTTC. Translation gives CASSQTPGAQETQYF. This chain joins TRBV11-2 and TRBJ2-5; D unclear. The V end was cut by 5 bases, the J end by 1 base, with 14 bases between. From germline, CDR1 is SGHAT and CDR2 FQNNGV. The CDR3 runs 15 residues.

This clonotype was seen a few times. The chain recombines TRBV6-1 with TRBJ2-1; D is uncertain. Germline CDR1 MNHNS, CDR2 SASEGT. Deletions cut 5 bases from V and 9 bases from J, with 20 bases between. The CDR3 length is 15 residues. For the CDR3, the DNA is TGTGCCAGCAGTACCGCCGGGTTTGGGATAGTTGAGCAGTTCTTC. Its translation: CASSTAGFGIVEQFF.

This clonotype appeared a few times. The chain links TRBV7-2 to TRBJ2-3, with TRBD1 matching over 8 bases. This CDR3 contains 12 residues. V lost 6 bases, J lost 9 bases, and 5 bases stayed unmatched. Germline lookup yields CDR1 SGHTA and CDR2 FQGNSA. The CDR3 DNA is TGTGCCAGCAGGGACAGGGCCCCCACGCAGTATTTT. Its protein product is CASRDRAPTQYF. Based on the CDR3 plus reference TRBV7-2 and TRBJ2-3, the full variable domain is GAGVSQSPSNKVTEKGKDVELRCDPISGHTALYWYRQSLGQGLEFLIYFQGNSAPDKSGLPSDRFSAERTGGSVSTLTIQRTQQEDSAVYLCASRDRAPTQYFGPGTRLTVL.

The sample holds many counts of this clonotype. The chain has TRBV6-5 and TRBJ2-2; D is unresolved. Germline values: CDR1 MNHEY, CDR2 SVGAGI. Trimming removed 3 bases from V and 0 bases from J, with 11 bases in between. The CDR3 is made up of 16 amino acids. In nucleotides, the CDR3 is TGTGCCAGCAGTTATGACCTAAAGCCGAACACCGGGGAGCTGTTTTTT. Translated: CASSYDLKPNTGELFF.

This clonotype occurred a few times. The chain couples TRBV7-2 to TRBJ2-4; tentatively, D is TRBD1 or TRBD2 (5 bases each). The CDR3 has 13 amino acids. Trimming took 1 base from V and 7 from J, leaving 8 bases between them. The V gene's germline CDR1 is SGHTA and CDR2 FQGNSA. CDR3 residues: CASSLGWGNIQYF. CDR3 nucleotide sequence: TGTGCCAGCAGCTTAGGATGGGGGAACATTCAGTACTTC.